The next 28 T cell receptor beta chains were all read from a single sample in a study of blood T cell repertoires in COVID-19. This table comes from immunoSEQ multiplex PCR, and its TCRdb copy is limited to in-frame clones, with some not included. Of about 260,000 clones listed, around 86% were seen once; the top ten hold roughly 2%. What was sequenced was PBMCs or T cells enriched from blood (not recorded which). The receptors here all came from a woman in her 50s who had recovered from COVID-19.

Of note for this clone: This likely comes from a read error, as the CDR3 has no conserved phenylalanine or tryptophan at its end. The limits of the CDR3 on the DNA are not certain, so only TCRdb's listed CDR3 is given. V usage is TRBV24-1 and J usage is TRBJ2-7; no check of the table's D call, TRBD2, against the DNA was made. Both ends counted, the CDR3 spans 9 residues. Germline V gene data show CDR1 as KGHDR and CDR2 as SFDVKD. The chain's CDR3 is CATSETLDT.

V and J are TRBV5-8 and TRBJ1-6; 9 bases map to TRBD1. Germline V gene sequence: CDR1 SGHTS, CDR2 YDEGEE. Trimming took 5 bases from V and 14 from J; bases not matched to a gene: 11. The CDR3 is 14 residues long. Here the CDR3 reads CASRARTGELSLHF. In nucleotides, the CDR3 is TGTGCCAGCAGGGCAAGGACAGGGGAGTTATCCCTCCACTTT.

The chain uses TRBV30 and TRBJ2-6; unclear D gene. CDR1 and CDR2 from the germline V gene are GTSNPN and SVGIG (reference sequence). V lost 0 bases to trimming and J lost 2 bases, with 5 bases between them. The CDR3 extends over 14 amino acids. The CDR3 region is CAWSVSAGANVLTF. CDR3 coding DNA: TGTGCCTGGAGTGTTTCGGCTGGGGCCAACGTCCTGACTTTC.

This clone was picked up a small number of times. V gene TRBV5-8 combines with J gene TRBJ1-4; D gene ambiguous. V was pared by 2 bases and J by 4 bases, with 15 bases between. Germline CDR1 SGHTS, CDR2 YDEGEE. The CDR3 covers 16 residues. The CDR3, as DNA: TGTGCCAGCAGCTTCACCCTCTTCACATATAATGAAAAACTGTTTTTT. Translated, it gives CASSFTLFTYNEKLFF.

The chain employs TRBV3-1 (or the pseudogene TRBV3-2) and TRBJ1-4; 9 bases match TRBD1. The CDR3 length is 15 residues. Germline CDR1 LGHDT, CDR2 YNNKEL (reference sequence). Trimming took 5 bases from V and 5 from J; bases not matched to a gene: 6. CDR3 nucleotide sequence: TGTGCCAGCAGCTCCTCGGACAGGGGAAATGAAAAACTGTTTTTT. Translation gives CASSSSDRGNEKLFF.

The chain uses TRBV7-9 and TRBJ1-4; D may be TRBD1 (6 bases). V lost 1 base and J lost 12, with 12 bases in between. The CDR3 spans 13 residues. The germline V gene has CDR1 SEHNR and CDR2 FQNEAQ (reference sequence). The CDR3 nucleotides are TGTGCCAGCAGCTTAGAAGGGACAACGGAACTGTTTTTT. Amino acid sequence: CASSLEGTTELFF.

This rearrangement joins TRBV7-3 to TRBJ2-7, with 9 bases that match TRBD1. CDR3 size: 15 residues. The germline gives CDR1 SGHTA, CDR2 FQGTGA. The V segment lost 3 bases and the J segment 3 bases; nucleotides outside the gene matches: 6. This CDR3 reads CASSLGGQGNYEQYF. For the CDR3, the DNA is TGTGCCAGCAGCTTGGGGGGACAGGGAAACTACGAGCAGTACTTC.

This chain connects TRBV6-4 to TRBJ2-3; D is possibly TRBD2 (6 bases). Germline V gene sequence: CDR1 MRHNA, CDR2 SNTAGT. V dropped 2 bases and J dropped 1 base, with 7 bases sitting between them. The CDR3 is 14 amino acids. The CDR3 protein is CASSDTGGTDTQYF. The CDR3 region has the DNA TGTGCCAGCAGTGACACGGGGGGCACAGATACGCAGTATTTT.

V and J are TRBV4-3 and TRBJ2-2, with 11 bases identical to TRBD2. The V and J ends lost 4 bases and 5 bases, in that order; junction bases with no gene match: 3. There are 15 residues in the CDR3. In germline, CDR1 is LGHNA, CDR2 YSLEER. The CDR3 sequence is CASSRLAGGTGELFF. The CDR3 DNA is TGCGCCAGCAGCCGTCTAGCGGGAGGTACCGGGGAGCTGTTTTTT.

The chain employs TRBV9 and TRBJ2-1; possible D gene TRBD2, 6 bases. This CDR3 is 14 amino acids long. The V gene lost 2 bases and the J gene lost 9 bases, with 15 bases spanning the gap. Germline values: CDR1 SGDLS, CDR2 YYNGEE. CDR3 nucleotide sequence: TGTGCCAGCAGCGTGGGCAGAATCGGGGGTGAGCAGTTCTTC. Amino acid sequence: CASSVGRIGGEQFF.

The chain links TRBV6-5 to TRBJ1-3, with D unclear. The CDR3 contains 13 residues. Looked up from germline, CDR1 is MNHEY and CDR2 is SVGAGI. The V gene lost 8 bases and the J gene lost 2 bases, with 10 bases spanning the gap. This chain's CDR3 is CASARSTGNTIYF. The CDR3 region has the DNA TGTGCCAGCGCTCGGTCGACTGGAAACACCATATATTTT.

The V gene is TRBV6-5, the J gene TRBJ1-6; 9 nucleotides agree with TRBD1. V lost 6 bases, J lost 7 bases, and 7 bases stayed unmatched. CDR3 length: 15 residues. Germline V CDR1 and CDR2: MNHEY, SVGAGI. The CDR3 loop reads CASSLLGQGNSPLHF. The CDR3 DNA reads as TGTGCCAGCAGCCTCCTGGGACAGGGCAATTCACCCCTCCACTTT.

The V gene is TRBV10-1, the J gene TRBJ2-3, with 14 bases fitting TRBD2. This CDR3 spans 16 amino acids. The trim removed 11 bases at V and 4 bases at J, leaving 11 bases unmatched. In germline, CDR1 is WNHNN, CDR2 SYGVQD (reference sequence). CDR3 protein: CAGPGTSGSRADTQYF. In nucleotides, the CDR3 is TGCGCCGGCCCCGGGACTAGCGGGAGTCGGGCAGATACGCAGTATTTT.

V is TRBV7-9 and J is TRBJ1-1; D remains unclear. The germline gives CDR1 SEHNR, CDR2 FQNEAQ (reference sequence). V was shortened by 0 bases and J by 11 bases, with 16 bases between the two germline ends. This CDR3 spans 14 amino acids. The CDR3 DNA sequence: TGTGCCAGCAGCTTAGCGAACAGTCTATATGGGGCTTTCTTT. It encodes CASSLANSLYGAFF.

The rearrangement joins TRBV29-1 to TRBJ1-2, with 9 bases identical to TRBD1. This CDR3 spans 14 amino acids. CDR1 SQVTM and CDR2 ANQGSEA come from the germline V gene. The V segment lost 7 bases and the J segment 6 bases; nucleotides outside the gene matches: 12. CDR3 DNA sequence: TGCAGCGACCTGAACACAGGGGGCGGGAATGGCTACACCTTC. Protein product: CSDLNTGGGNGYTF.

V is TRBV11-1 and J is TRBJ2-1, with D unclear. The germline gives CDR1 SGHAT, CDR2 FQDESV (reference sequence). The CDR3 is made up of 11 amino acids. The ends were cut back, 1 base at V and 8 bases at J, with 3 bases in the middle. The CDR3 DNA sequence: TGTGCCAGCAGCTTAGACTATGAGCAGTTCTTC. The encoded protein is CASSLDYEQFF.

The chain uses TRBV19 and TRBJ2-1, with D uncertain. Trimming stripped 5 bases from V and 7 bases from J, with 9 bases between. The germline V gene has CDR1 LNHDA and CDR2 SQIVND (reference sequence). The CDR3 has 12 amino acids. The CDR3 DNA follows: TGTGCCAGTAGTTCTCTACCTAATGAGCAGTTCTTC. It yields the protein CASSSLPNEQFF.

The chain carries TRBV30 and TRBJ1-4; 9 nucleotides align to TRBD1. The CDR3 is 14 residues long. J gave up 6 bases and V 1 base, and 3 bases lay outside the gene matches. The germline V gene encodes CDR1 GTSNPN and CDR2 SVGIG (reference sequence). CDR3 DNA sequence: TGTGCCTGGAGTGGGAGACAGGGGGATGAAAAACTGTTTTTT. Protein sequence: CAWSGRQGDEKLFF.

V is TRBV7-9 and J is TRBJ1-5, with TRBD1 as a possible D gene (5 bases). CDR1 and CDR2 from the germline V gene are SEHNR and FQNEAQ (reference sequence). Trimming removed 1 base at V and 3 bases at J, with 13 bases between. CDR3 length equals 16 residues. CDR3 residues: CASSLGQTSLNQPQHF. As DNA, the CDR3 is TGTGCCAGCAGCTTAGGACAGACGAGCCTCAATCAGCCCCAGCATTTT.

This clone was detected only once. The gene calls are TRBV28 and TRBJ2-1; 8 nucleotides align to TRBD1. Germline loops: CDR1 MDHEN, CDR2 SYDVKM. Trimming cost V 2 bases and J 3 bases; bases outside gene matches: 3. There are 15 residues in the CDR3. The CDR3 coding sequence is TGTGCCAGCAGTTTAGGTACAGGGGGCTACAATGAGCAGTTCTTC. Encoded protein: CASSLGTGGYNEQFF. Together with reference TRBV28 and TRBJ2-1, the CDR3 gives the full variable domain: DVKVTQSSRYLVKRTGEKVFLECVQDMDHENMFWYRQDPGLGLRLIYFSYDVKMKEKGDIPEGYSVSREKKERFSLILESASTNQTSMYLCASSLGTGGYNEQFFGPGTRLTVL.

V gene TRBV6-2 or TRBV6-3 combines with J gene TRBJ1-5, with 8 positions matching TRBD1. This CDR3 is built from 17 residues. Germline loops: CDR1 MNHEY, CDR2 SVGEGT. V lost 1 base and J lost 3; bases outside the gene matches: 8. The CDR3 bases are TGTGCCAGCAGTTACTATCTGGGGACAGGACCCAATCAGCCCCAGCATTTT. Its protein is CASSYYLGTGPNQPQHF.

The chain couples TRBV28 to TRBJ2-1; 9 nucleotides match TRBD1. CDR3 length: 16 amino acids. Germline lookup yields CDR1 MDHEN and CDR2 SYDVKM. The V gene end was trimmed by 6 bases and the J gene end by 1 base; junction bases not matched to a gene: 7. The CDR3 is CASSIIGTGSYNEQFF. The CDR3 DNA is TGTGCCAGCAGCATAATCGGGACAGGGTCCTACAATGAGCAGTTCTTC.

This clone was detected once. CDR3 in amino acids: CASTRESGGQETQYF. The CDR3 region has the DNA TGTGCCAGCACCAGGGAATCGGGGGGACAAGAGACCCAGTACTTC. The rearrangement joins TRBV2 to TRBJ2-5; 7 bases align to TRBD2. J was trimmed by 2 bases and V by 7 bases; bases with no gene match: 10. The CDR3 is 15 amino acids. In germline, CDR1 is SNHLY, CDR2 FYNNEI.

The chain is built from TRBV10-3 and TRBJ1-3, with D possibly TRBD1 on 6 matching bases. CDR3 size: 14 residues. CDR1 is ENHRY and CDR2 is SYGVKD in the germline V gene. Trimming removed 4 bases at V and 4 bases at J, with 11 bases between. This CDR3 is CAISGQGHGNTIYF. CDR3 sequence (DNA): TGTGCCATCAGTGGGCAGGGACACGGAAACACCATATATTTT.

V usage is TRBV6-5 and J usage is TRBJ2-3; D unclear. Between the trimmed V and J ends, which lost 6 bases and 1 base, there was a span of 11 bases. Germline-derived CDR1 and CDR2 are MNHEY and SVGAGI. The CDR3 covers 14 residues. The CDR3 loop is CASRVQRRTDTQYF. The DNA for the CDR3 is TGTGCCAGCAGGGTTCAGCGTCGCACAGATACGCAGTATTTT.

The rearrangement links TRBV28 to TRBJ1-2; 8 bases agree with TRBD1. This CDR3 is built from 15 residues. Per germline, CDR1 MDHEN and CDR2 SYDVKM. V lost 1 base and J lost 7; bases outside the gene matches: 8. CDR3 in amino acids: CASSLSDREASGYTF. The CDR3 bases are TGTGCCAGCAGTTTATCGGACAGGGAGGCGAGTGGCTACACCTTC.

The gene calls are TRBV27 and TRBJ2-7; TRBD1 aligns across 8 bases. The V segment lost 2 bases and the J segment 6 bases; nucleotides outside the gene matches: 12. Germline V gene sequence: CDR1 MNHEY, CDR2 SMNVEV (reference sequence). This CDR3 has 16 amino acids. CDR3 sequence reads: CASSLRIQSGGGEQYF. CDR3 in DNA: TGTGCCAGCAGTTTAAGGATTCAGTCAGGGGGCGGCGAGCAGTACTTC.

The chain is built from TRBV28 and TRBJ2-7, with TRBD2 as a possible D gene (5 bases). The V end was cut by 4 bases, the J end by 1 base, with 23 bases between. The CDR3 runs to 18 residues. Germline lookup yields CDR1 MDHEN and CDR2 SYDVKM. The CDR3 bases are TGTGCCAGCAGTTGGGTCCACGAACACTTGGACTTTTCCTACGAGCAGTACTTC. This sequence encodes CASSWVHEHLDFSYEQYF.